The sequence of this T cell receptor beta chain was determined in a study of T cell repertoires in cytomegalovirus infection. Study in general: An indication of both CMV infection and matching HLA type came from public TCR beta signatures.

TCRdb reanalysed the reads using MiXCR and keeps one entry per CDR3 protein. The sample has a few hundred thousand distinct CDR3 sequences, 20% to 25% seen once. Study outcomes and limitations: Predominance within the ex vivo response was attributable to HLA-C-restricted CMV-specific TCR beta clonotypes.

The CDR3 length is 12 residues. Trimming at V came to 5 bases and at J to 11 bases, leaving 5 bases not matched to a gene. Germline loops: CDR1 MNHEY, CDR2 SVGAGI. Points on this clonotype: The antigen is unknown.

This receptor was taken from a human donor in good health (CMV status not recorded). Some clones in this sample may be carry-over from other donors' samples. The material was cultured PBMCs, obtained from culture after CMV antigen stimulation. The chain uses TRBV6-5 and TRBJ1-2; 10 nucleotides agree with TRBD1. The DNA of the CDR3 is TGTGCCAGCAGTCCGGGACAGGGGAGGTACACCTTC. This codes for CASSPGQGRYTF.